The sequence of this TCR beta chain was determined in a study of blood T cells in healthy people across ages. General study points: Among long-lived donors, naive CD4+ cells were more numerous and diversity higher than in aged donors.

This CDR3 is built from 12 residues. Trimming removed 0 bases from V and 9 bases from J, with 6 bases in between. Germline-derived CDR1 and CDR2 are MNHEY and SVGEGT. Comment on this clonotype: Its specificity is unknown.

Using a J-beta primer mix together with a sample-barcoded 5' primer, a second PCR was run for roughly 6 to 12 cycles. TCRdb redid the calling of the 5' RACE reads with MiXCR, one entry per CDR3 protein. The data contain some 1.8 million distinct CDR3 sequences, 39% of them singletons. The sequencing input was blood. This chain connects TRBV6-2 or TRBV6-3 to TRBJ2-1; D unclear. This clonotype was sampled from a human donor in good health. CDR3 amino acids: CASSYSGLEQFF. As DNA, the CDR3 is TGTGCCAGCAGTTACTCCGGCCTTGAGCAGTTCTTC.